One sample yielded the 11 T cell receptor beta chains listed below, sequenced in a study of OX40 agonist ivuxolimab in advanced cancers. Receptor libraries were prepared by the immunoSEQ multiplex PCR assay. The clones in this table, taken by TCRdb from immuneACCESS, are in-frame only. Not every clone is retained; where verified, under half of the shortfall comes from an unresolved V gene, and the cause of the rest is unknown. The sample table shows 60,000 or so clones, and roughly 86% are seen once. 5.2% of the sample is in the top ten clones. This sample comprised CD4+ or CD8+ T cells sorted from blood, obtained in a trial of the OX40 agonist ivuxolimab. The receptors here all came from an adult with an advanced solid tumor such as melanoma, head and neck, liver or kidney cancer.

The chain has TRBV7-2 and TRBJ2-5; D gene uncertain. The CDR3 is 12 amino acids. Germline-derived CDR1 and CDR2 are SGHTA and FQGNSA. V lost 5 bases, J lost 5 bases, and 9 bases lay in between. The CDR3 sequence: CASSPRIETQYF. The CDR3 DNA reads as TGTGCCAGCAGCCCGAGGATCGAGACCCAGTACTTC.

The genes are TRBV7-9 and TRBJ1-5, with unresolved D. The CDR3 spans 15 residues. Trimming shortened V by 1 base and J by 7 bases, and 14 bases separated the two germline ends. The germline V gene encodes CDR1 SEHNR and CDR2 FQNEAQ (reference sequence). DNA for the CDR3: TGTGCCAGCAGCTTAGGAGGAGGGTATGAACAGCCCCAGCATTTT. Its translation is CASSLGGGYEQPQHF.

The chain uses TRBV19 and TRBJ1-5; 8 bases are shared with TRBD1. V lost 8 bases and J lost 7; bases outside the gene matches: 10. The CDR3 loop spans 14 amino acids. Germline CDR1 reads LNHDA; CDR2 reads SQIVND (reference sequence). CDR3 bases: TGTGCCAGTGGACAGGGACTCGCGGGCCAGCCCCAGCATTTT. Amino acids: CASGQGLAGQPQHF.

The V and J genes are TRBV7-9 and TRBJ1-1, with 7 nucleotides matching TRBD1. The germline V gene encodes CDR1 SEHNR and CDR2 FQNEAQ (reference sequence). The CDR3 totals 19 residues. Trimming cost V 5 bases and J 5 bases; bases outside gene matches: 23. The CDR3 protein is CASSPRAPPRTVRGTEAFF. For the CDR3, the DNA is TGTGCCAGCAGCCCTAGGGCCCCACCCCGGACAGTCAGGGGGACTGAAGCTTTCTTT.

The CDR3: CASSTIKQGKDRNQPQHF. CDR3 bases: TGTGCCAGTAGTACTATCAAACAGGGAAAAGATCGCAATCAGCCCCAGCATTTT. The chain carries TRBV19 and TRBJ1-5, with a tentative D call TRBD1 (6 bases). This CDR3 is built from 18 residues. V shed 4 bases and J shed 2 bases, with 21 bases lying between them. CDR1 and CDR2 (germline): LNHDA, SQIVND (reference sequence).

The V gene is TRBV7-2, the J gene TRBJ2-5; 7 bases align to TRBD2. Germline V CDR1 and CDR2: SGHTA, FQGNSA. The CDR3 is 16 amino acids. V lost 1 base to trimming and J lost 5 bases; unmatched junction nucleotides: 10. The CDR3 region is CASSLDITRGRETQYF. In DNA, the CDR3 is TGTGCCAGCAGCTTAGATATAACGCGGGGGAGGGAGACCCAGTACTTC.

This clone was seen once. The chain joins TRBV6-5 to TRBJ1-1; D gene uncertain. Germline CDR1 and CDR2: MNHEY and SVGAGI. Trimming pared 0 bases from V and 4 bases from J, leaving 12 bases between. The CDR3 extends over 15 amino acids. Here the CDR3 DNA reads TGTGCCAGCAGTTACTCCGAGGCGAGTCCCACTGAAGCTTTCTTT. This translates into CASSYSEASPTEAFF.

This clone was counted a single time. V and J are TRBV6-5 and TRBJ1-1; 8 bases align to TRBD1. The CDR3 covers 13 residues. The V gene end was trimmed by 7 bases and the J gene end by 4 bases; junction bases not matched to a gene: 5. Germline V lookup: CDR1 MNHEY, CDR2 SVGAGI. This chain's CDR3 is CASKRTGFTEAFF. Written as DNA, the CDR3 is TGTGCCAGCAAACGGACAGGGTTCACTGAAGCTTTCTTT.

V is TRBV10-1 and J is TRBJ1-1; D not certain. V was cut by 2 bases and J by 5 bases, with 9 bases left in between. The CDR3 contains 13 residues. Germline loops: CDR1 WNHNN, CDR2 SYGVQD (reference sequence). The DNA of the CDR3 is TGCGCCAGCAGTGAGGATAAGGGAACTGAAGCTTTCTTT. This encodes CASSEDKGTEAFF.

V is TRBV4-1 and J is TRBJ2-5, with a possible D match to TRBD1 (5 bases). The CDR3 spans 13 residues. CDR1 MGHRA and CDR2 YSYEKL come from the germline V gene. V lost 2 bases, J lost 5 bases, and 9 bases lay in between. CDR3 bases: TGCGCCAGCAGCCAAAGGGGTTGGGAGACCCAGTACTTC. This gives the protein CASSQRGWETQYF.

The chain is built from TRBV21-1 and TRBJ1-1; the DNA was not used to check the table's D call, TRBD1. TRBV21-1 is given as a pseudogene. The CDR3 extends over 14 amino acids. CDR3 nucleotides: TGTGCCAGCATGCCAGACAGTGGCAACACTGAAGCTTTCTTT. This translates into CASMPDSGNTEAFF.